The clone carrying this T cell receptor beta chain was seen at least ten times. This sample is part of a study of T cells in Graves' hyperthyroidism and ophthalmopathy. Study in general: Peripheral blood collection took place at initial diagnosis, before any treatment.

It was RNA transcripts that yielded the amplified TCR beta CDR3 regions. During a first-round RT-PCR of the TCR CDR3, the HTBI primer set was used. TCRdb reanalysed the multiplex PCR reads using MiXCR and keeps one entry per CDR3 protein. The sample shows about 690,000 distinct CDR3 sequences, approximately 15% of them seen only once. CDR1 is SGHAT and CDR2 is FQNNGV in the germline V gene. Trimming removed 0 bases from V and 11 bases from J, with 11 bases in between. The CDR3 covers 14 residues. This sequence was found in a man aged 50 or older with Graves' hyperthyroidism. The rearrangement joins TRBV11-2 to TRBJ1-6, with D uncertain. Material for sequencing was blood. CDR3 bases: TGTGCCAGCAGCTTAGATCAGACGGATGCACCCCTCCACTTT. Its protein is CASSLDQTDAPLHF.